A selection of T cell receptor beta chains follows, all from one sample in a study of blood T cell repertoires in COVID-19. The assay was immunoSEQ multiplex PCR, and TCRdb's table has in-frame clones only and misses some. The profile shows 300,000 to 350,000 clones, approximately 83% of them singletons. Sample: PBMCs or T cells enriched from blood (not recorded which). Receptors originate from a man younger than 40 who had recovered from COVID-19. CDR3s include the opening cysteine and the closing phenylalanine or tryptophan. The order of the fields is V gene, D gene, clone size, CDR3 length, J gene, CDR3 DNA, CDR3 protein. The D gene is left open where the match is weak. Clone size is stated in some rows and not others, as once, few, many or a class when expanded.

>TRBV5-6|TRBD1|NA|17|TRBJ1-6
TGTGCCAGCAGCTTCCGGACAGGAAGCGGCTATAATTCACCCCTCCACTTT
CASSFRTGSGYNSPLHF
>TRBV7-2|NA|NA|14|TRBJ1-2
TGTGCCAGCAGCTTAGACATGGGGGGGTATGGCTACACCTTC
CASSLDMGGYGYTF
>TRBV7-3|NA|NA|17|TRBJ2-2
TGTGCCAGCAGCTTAACGGTCGGCAGGGTAGTCACCGGGGAGCTGTTTTTT
CASSLTVGRVVTGELFF
>TRBV7-2|NA|NA|14|TRBJ1-2
TGTGCCAGCAGCTGGGAGGGAGTCGGCTATGGCTACACCTTC
CASSWEGVGYGYTF
>TRBV5-4|NA|NA|14|TRBJ2-3
TGTGCCAGCAGGGGTAGCAGAACCTCTAATACGCAGTATTTT
CASRGSRTSNTQYF
>TRBV30|NA|NA|15|TRBJ1-2
TGTGCCTGGAGTGATTCCCCGGGACTGGGATATGGCTACACCTTC
CAWSDSPGLGYGYTF
>TRBV4-1|NA|NA|17|TRBJ2-3
TGCGCCAGCAGCCAAGAAGTTAATAGCGGATACACATATACGCAGTATTTT
CASSQEVNSGYTYTQYF
>TRBV14|NA|NA|14|TRBJ1-2
TGTGCCAGCAGCCAAGACAGGGGACGCTATGGCTACACCTTC
CASSQDRGRYGYTF
>TRBV5-1|TRBD1|NA|15|TRBJ1-3
TGCGCCAGCAGCGGGACAGGACTTACTGGAAACACCATATATTTT
CASSGTGLTGNTIYF
>TRBV5-1|TRBD1|NA|15|TRBJ2-7
TGCGCCAGCAGCCCGGGGACAGGGTGGTTCGACGAGCAGTACTTC
CASSPGTGWFDEQYF
>TRBV25-1|TRBD2|NA|16|TRBJ2-5
TGTGCCAGCAGTGAATACTTTAGCGGGGTGGGAGAGACCCAGTACTTC
CASSEYFSGVGETQYF
>TRBV9|TRBD1|NA|18|TRBJ2-2
TGTGCCAGCAGCACCCAACTCACAGGGGGCTCGGTCACCGGGGAGCTGTTTTTT
CASSTQLTGGSVTGELFF
>TRBV5-1|NA|NA|15|TRBJ2-2
TGCGCCAGCAGCTTGAATCTTGGGGAGGCCGGGGAGCTGTTTTTT
CASSLNLGEAGELFF
>TRBV21-1|NA|NA|17|TRBJ2-1
TGTGCCAGCAGCAAGGGCCTGGTAGCGGGGTTCTACAATGAGCAGTTCTTC
CASSKGLVAGFYNEQFF
>TRBV7-2|NA|NA|15|TRBJ1-2
TGTGCCAGCAGCTTAGTAACGGGGTCGGGCTATGGCTACACCTTC
CASSLVTGSGYGYTF
>TRBV20-1|NA|NA|11|TRBJ1-2
TGCAGTGCTATAGCTAACTATGGCTACACCTTC
CSAIANYGYTF
>TRBV24-1|TRBD2|NA|15|TRBJ2-1
TGTGCCACCAGTGATACCAGGACTAGCGGCAATGAGCAGTTCTTC
CATSDTRTSGNEQFF
>TRBV5-8|TRBD1|NA|15|TRBJ1-5
TGTGCCAGCAGCCGGTCGACAGGGCGGAATCAGCCCCAGCATTTT
CASSRSTGRNQPQHF
>TRBV7-2|NA|NA|12|TRBJ2-1
TGTGCCAGCAGCTTAGTACTCCATGAGCAGTTCTTC
CASSLVLHEQFF
>TRBV5-1|TRBD1|NA|15|TRBJ2-1
TGCGCCAGCAGCCCCACCGGGACAGTCTACAATGAGCAGTTCTTC
CASSPTGTVYNEQFF
>TRBV19|NA|NA|16|TRBJ2-6
TGTGCCAGTAGATCGGGGAGGGGGTCTGGGGCCAACGTCCTGACTTTC
CASRSGRGSGANVLTF
>TRBV5-1|NA|NA|14|TRBJ1-2
TGCGCCAGCAGCTCCACGACAGGTTTGCGGGGCTACACCTTC
CASSSTTGLRGYTF
>TRBV7-2|NA|NA|13|TRBJ1-5
TGTGCCAGCCGGGGAACGGGCAATCAGCCCCAGCATTTT
CASRGTGNQPQHF
>TRBV5-1|NA|NA|16|TRBJ2-2
TGCGCCAGCAGCTTGGGTTGGCAGGGTCACACCGGGGAGCTGTTTTTT
CASSLGWQGHTGELFF
>TRBV7-9|NA|once|14|TRBJ1-1
TGTGCCAGCAGCTTAGCGTACGGGGTAACTGAAGCTTTCTTT
CASSLAYGVTEAFF
>TRBV5-1|NA|NA|17|TRBJ2-3
TGCGCCAGCAGCGACAGAAGCGGGCTCCCCGGGCGGGATACGCAGTATTTT
CASSDRSGLPGRDTQYF
>TRBV9|TRBD2|NA|15|TRBJ2-1
TGTGCCAGCAGCGAGGTGGGGGGGTCCTACAATGAGCAGTTCTTC
CASSEVGGSYNEQFF
>TRBV10-3|TRBD1|NA|17|TRBJ1-2
TGTGCCACCAGACCGTTCGGACAGGGGTACCGAGAGGGTGGCTACACCTTC
CATRPFGQGYREGGYTF
>TRBV11-2|TRBD1|NA|14|TRBJ1-4
TGTGCCAGCAGCCAGACAGGGGTACGGGAAAAACTGTTTTTT
CASSQTGVREKLFF
>TRBV11-2|NA|once|17|TRBJ1-2
TGTGCCAGCAGCGGCCCCCGGGGAGGGGCATCCCTCCGGGGCTACACCTTC
CASSGPRGGASLRGYTF
>TRBV30|NA|NA|14|TRBJ2-2
TGTGCCTGGCGAATAACAGGGAACACCGGGGAGCTGTTTTTT
CAWRITGNTGELFF
>TRBV7-3|TRBD2|NA|15|TRBJ2-3
TGTGCCAGCAGCTTAAATAGCGGGGGGGCAGATACGCAGTATTTT
CASSLNSGGADTQYF
>TRBV7-9|NA|NA|16|TRBJ1-4
TGTGCCAGCAGCCCATTTGGGGGGGCTGGTAATGAAAAACTGTTTTTT
CASSPFGGAGNEKLFF
>TRBV7-8|TRBD1|NA|14|TRBJ2-7
TGTGCCAGCAGCGGGACAGGGAACTCCTACGAGCAGTACTTC
CASSGTGNSYEQYF
>TRBV11-2|TRBD2|NA|18|TRBJ2-1
TGTGCCAGCAGCTCACGGTCTAGCGGACTGACGGGTGTCAATGAGCAGTTCTTC
CASSSRSSGLTGVNEQFF
>TRBV29-1|TRBD1|NA|13|TRBJ2-7
TGCAGCGTTGAAAGGGACAGGGGCGACGAGCAGTACTTC
CSVERDRGDEQYF
>TRBV9|TRBD1|NA|15|TRBJ1-4
TGTGCCAGCAGCACCCGGACAGGTCAGAATGAAAAACTGTTTTTT
CASSTRTGQNEKLFF
>TRBV28|TRBD1|NA|15|TRBJ1-2
TGTGCCAGCAGTTTAGGGACAGCCGATTACTATGGCTACACCTTC
CASSLGTADYYGYTF
>TRBV4-1|NA|NA|13|TRBJ1-6
TGCGCCAGCGGCGGTGGACAGTTTTCACCCCTCCACTTT
CASGGGQFSPLHF
>TRBV30|NA|NA|13|TRBJ1-2
TGTGCCTGGAGTCTCGGCGAGGGCTATGGCTACACCTTC
CAWSLGEGYGYTF
>TRBV9|NA|few|14|TRBJ2-3
TGTGCCAGCAAATCTGGCAGAAACACAGATACGCAGTATTTT
CASKSGRNTDTQYF
>TRBV7-9|NA|NA|13|TRBJ1-6
TGTGCCAGCAGCCTCAACCTACAGTCACCCCTCCACTTT
CASSLNLQSPLHF
>TRBV25-1|NA|NA|16|TRBJ1-5
TGTGCCAGCAGTATTATTCTTGGGAGACACAATCAGCCCCAGCATTTT
CASSIILGRHNQPQHF
>TRBV7-9|NA|NA|15|TRBJ1-3
TGTGCCAGCAGGGGAGGCATAGCGGCTGGAAACACCATATATTTT
CASRGGIAAGNTIYF
>TRBV27|TRBD1|once|16|TRBJ1-1
TGTGCCAGCAGCCCGTCCAGGGGGCCCATCGGCACTGAAGCTTTCTTT
CASSPSRGPIGTEAFF
>TRBV7-2|NA|NA|14|TRBJ1-2
TGTGCCAGCAGCACGACAGGCGGCAGTTTTGGCTACACCTTC
CASSTTGGSFGYTF
>TRBV27|NA|NA|14|TRBJ2-5
TGTGCCAGCAGTTTAATATCTCGCAGGGAGACCCAGTACTTC
CASSLISRRETQYF
>TRBV12-3/TRBV12-4|NA|NA|12|TRBJ1-5
TGTGCCAGCAGCCCCACAAACAGGCCCCAGCATTTT
CASSPTNRPQHF
>TRBV2|TRBD1|few|15|TRBJ2-7
TGTGCCAGCACATACAGGGGGCTTTCAGCCTACGAGCAGTACTTC
CASTYRGLSAYEQYF
>TRBV18|NA|NA|17|TRBJ2-1
TGTGCCAGCTCAGCGCGACTAACCAGGGGGGCTAACAATGAGCAGTTCTTC
CASSARLTRGANNEQFF
>TRBV27|TRBD1|NA|13|TRBJ1-1
TGTGCCAGCAGTCTCGGACAGGGACGCATAACTTTCTTT
CASSLGQGRITFF
>TRBV9|NA|NA|14|TRBJ2-1
TGTGCCAGCAGCGACGGGGGTGGGATCAATGAGCAGTTCTTC
CASSDGGGINEQFF
>TRBV6-4|TRBD2|NA|14|TRBJ2-1
TGTGCCAGCAGTGAAAGCGGGGGGGCCAATGAGCAGTTCTTC
CASSESGGANEQFF
>TRBV19|NA|NA|13|TRBJ2-7
TGTGCCAGTAGCACCGGGACATCCTACGAGCAGTACTTC
CASSTGTSYEQYF
>TRBV3-1/TRBV3-2|NA|NA|14|TRBJ1-6
TGTGCCAGCAGCCAGGGGCCGCCTGGTTCACCCCTCCACTTT
CASSQGPPGSPLHF
>TRBV30|NA|once|13|TRBJ1-2
TGTGCCTGGGGAGGACAGAGTTACTATGGCTACACCTTC
CAWGGQSYYGYTF